This T cell receptor beta chain appears in the sequencing data of a study of T cells expressing NK-cell markers. Study-wide context: Seropositivity for HCMV was found in most of the eight sequenced donors, with one seronegative.

TCRdb reprocessed the 5' RACE reads and keeps a single row for each CDR3 protein, giving no DNA. The sample table sets out under 1,500 distinct CDR3 sequences. The clonotype was recovered from a woman aged 18-30 years in good health. The material sequenced was blood T cells: a sorted CD56 or NKG2C T cell subset, CD4+ or CD8+ T cells, or bulk PBMC T cells (not recorded which).

The CDR3 loop is CSARDGETGLWNQPQHF. This chain uses TRBV20-1 with TRBJ1-5; TCRdb designates TRBD1, a call that cannot be tested without DNA. Germline lookup yields CDR1 DFQATT and CDR2 SNEGSKA (reference sequence). The CDR3 loop spans 17 amino acids.